This T cell receptor beta chain was sequenced during a study of blood T cell repertoires in COVID-19 (dated by TCRdb to the early 2020s). Concerning the study at large: Samples covering the acute and convalescent phases of COVID-19 were provided by collaborators in the United States, Italy and Spain. The prospective study material was composed of cDNA or gDNA derived from T cells, B-cell-depleted T cells, or PBMCs. The dataset comprised deeply sampled blood TCRbeta repertoires from subjects exposed to, actively infected with, or recovered from COVID-19. The repertoires were made available in a free public database intended to serve as a resource for research on the immune response to SARS-CoV-2. The samples were drawn from two sources: the first 160 participants of the ongoing ImmuneRACE study, and 1,000 to 1,500 subjects contributed by 6 global collaborators. Sample metadata almost always included a de-identified subject ID, COVID-19 status, age in years and sex. Where available, HLA class I and class II types were obtained from metadata supplied by the sample provider rather than from assay-based typing.

Collaborating institutions collected whole blood in K2EDTA tubes following their own protocols. Collaborator samples were shipped for TCRbeta analysis as frozen whole blood, isolated PBMCs, or DNA extracted from either sample type. TCRbeta CDR3 regions were amplified from genomic DNA by means of the immunoSEQ Assay, a bias-controlled multiplex PCR. In the source study's methods: Nucleated cell counts per sample were estimated from amplification of reference gene primers within the assay. To quantify the absolute abundance of each unique TCRbeta CDR3 rearrangement, sequence reads were collapsed and filtered. Productive Simpson clonality was computed per sample as the square root of Simpson's diversity index over productive rearrangements. Here the immuneACCESS table is served through TCRdb, limited to in-frame sequences with V and J called. Missing clones are a known gap in these copies; in checked studies unresolved V genes cover under half, and the rest lacks a known reason. V and J calls and clone size are as listed in that table; D and trimming were resolved from the DNA. The sample table contains about 140,000 clones; only one count was recorded for 79% of them. Under 4.5% of the sample goes to the ten largest clones.

The CDR3 covers 16 residues, taking in both the cysteine and the phenylalanine. Of all the DNA, just the CDR3 is kept, 48 bases in frame from base 1. CDR1 and CDR2 (PRHDT, FYEKMQ) derive from the germline V gene (reference sequence). V lost 7 bases and J lost 8 bases; the stretch between them is 21 bases long. Concerning this clone itself: This receptor's antigen is unknown. No much larger clonotype is one base removed from it; base qualities were not supplied.

Overall results and qualifications from the work: The quantity of clinical and demographic metadata differed by source and by participant and was supplied without curation.

This chain is built from TRBV13 and TRBJ1-6; a tentative D match to TRBD1 spans 5 bases. The TCR was taken from a man in his sixties with acute or convalescent COVID-19. Sequencing was done on a sample of peripheral blood. This receptor carries the CDR3 CASTSRDWFQDSPLHF. The bases read TGTGCCAGCACTTCCAGGGATTGGTTTCAGGATTCACCCCTCCACTTT.